One and the same sample provided the 17 T cell receptor beta chains below, sequenced in a study of tumor and adjacent non-tumor tissue in lung cancer. The library came from three nested PCR rounds adapted from ARM-PCR protocols. A single record per CDR3 protein comes from TCRdb applying MiXCR to the multiplex PCR reads. The top ten hold under 50% of the sample, which has some 80,000 distinct CDR3 sequences, 76% seen once. No cell sorting was done before RNA was extracted from the tissue. Distant lung tissue was collected more than 3 cm away from the tumor edge. The sample comprised distant non-tumor lung tissue. The receptors here all came from a man between 65 and 80 years old with non-small cell lung cancer.

As for this clonotype: A much larger clonotype is one base distant, so this may be a read error. The chain links TRBV7-9 to TRBJ2-5; TRBD2 matches 10 bases. The CDR3 runs 15 residues. Germline V gene lookup returns CDR1 SEHNR and CDR2 FQNEAQ (reference sequence). Trimming at V came to 8 bases and at J to 3 bases, leaving 9 bases not matched to a gene. The CDR3 DNA follows: TGTGCCAGCGGGCGGACTAGCGGAATAGAAGAGACCCAGTACTTC. Protein: CASGRTSGIEETQYF.

This clonotype was counted once. A read error may account for a junction end that differs from germline. This sequence joins TRBV5-5 and TRBJ1-1, with D unresolved. CDR1 is SGHKS and CDR2 is YYEKEE in the germline V gene (reference sequence). CDR3 size: 14 residues. The CDR3, as DNA: TGTGCCAGCAGCTCTTTTACGGTGAAAACTGGAGCTTTCTTT. Amino acids: CASSSFTVKTGAFF.

Concerning this clonotype itself: A junction end diverges from the germline sequence, so it may reflect a read error. The chain combines TRBV11-3 with TRBJ1-1; 7 bases match TRBD1. The CDR3 covers 16 residues. The germline CDR1 and CDR2 sequences are SGHNT and YENEEA. The CDR3 here is CASSVRDRTLNTEAFF. The DNA for the CDR3 is TGTGCAAGTAGCGTCCGGGACAGAACCCTGAATACTGAAGCTTTCTTT.

This clonotype was counted a single time. The final CDR3 position lacks the conserved phenylalanine or tryptophan, pointing to a likely read error. Because the CDR3's place on the DNA is in doubt, the DNA is left out and the CDR3 is given as listed by TCRdb. The genes are TRBV28 and TRBJ2-7; TRBD1, as called in the table, went unchecked against the DNA. The CDR3 is 17 residues long, ends included. Germline CDR1 MDHEN, CDR2 SYDVKM. CDR3 sequence: CARSLRGVLKTSYEHYI.

As concerns this clonotype: Sequence at one end of the junction differs from germline and may be a read error. This rearrangement joins TRBV12-3 or TRBV12-4 to TRBJ1-3; D gene ambiguous. CDR3 length: 18 amino acids. The CDR3 DNA follows: TGTTCCAGCAGTCGTCGCGGGATAGGGATCGGCTCTGGAAACACCATATATTTT. This codes for CSSSRRGIGIGSGNTIYF.

This sequence joins TRBV5-6 and TRBJ2-7, with 8 bases matching TRBD1. Per germline, CDR1 SGHDT and CDR2 YYEEEE. Unmatched junction bases numbered 14, after V lost 4 bases and J lost 5 bases. The CDR3 sequence is 16 residues long. This chain's CDR3 is CASSTVVRDRIHEQYF. The CDR3 coding sequence is TGTGCCAGCAGCACCGTTGTCAGGGACAGGATCCACGAGCAGTACTTC.

Details on this clonotype: The conserved final phenylalanine or tryptophan is absent from the CDR3, which likely points to a read error. This chain uses TRBV10-3 with TRBJ2-7, with a possible D match to TRBD1 (5 bases). The CDR3 runs to 13 residues. The V end was cut by 4 bases, the J end by 5 bases, with 12 bases between. The germline V gene encodes CDR1 ENHRY and CDR2 SYGVKD. The CDR3 sequence is CAISGQGHDEQYC. DNA of the CDR3: TGTGCCATCAGTGGGCAGGGTCATGACGAGCAGTACTGC.

Comments on this clonotype: This CDR3 is missing its conserved last phenylalanine or tryptophan, likely due to a read error. It is unclear where the CDR3 begins or ends on the DNA, so no DNA is shown, and the CDR3 is as TCRdb lists it. The chain couples TRBV6-5 to TRBJ1-6. Per germline, CDR1 MNHEY and CDR2 SVGAGI. The CDR3 sequence runs 12 residues, both termini included. The CDR3 sequence is CASSYQNSPLRY.

Remarks on this clonotype: The junction and the germline gene differ at one end; a read error may be behind it. The chain uses TRBV10-2 and TRBJ2-2; D is undetermined. The CDR3 length is 15 residues. Germline values: CDR1 WSHSY, CDR2 SAAADI. In DNA, the CDR3 is TGCGCCAGCAGTGAGGAACAGATTAGCACCAGGGAGCTGTTTTTT. This translates into CASSEEQISTRELFF.

About this clonotype: A junction boundary mismatches the germline segment, possibly from a read error. The chain recombines TRBV4-3 with TRBJ1-2, with D hard to call. Germline CDR1 is LGHNA and CDR2 is YSLEER. The CDR3 runs 15 residues. The CDR3 is CANSQDRVSHFRYTF. The DNA for the CDR3 is TGCGCCAACAGCCAAGATCGGGTCTCCCACTTCCGCTACACCTTC.

The count of this clonotype is one. This could be a read error, since a much larger clone is one nucleotide away. The chain uses TRBV20-1 and TRBJ1-4; D unresolved. The CDR3 runs 15 residues. V shed 0 bases and J shed 7 bases, with 15 bases lying between them. Germline assignment: CDR1 DFQATT and CDR2 SNEGSKA (reference sequence). The DNA of the CDR3 is TGCAGTGCTAGAGACCGGATGGTCCGAGCTGAAAAACTGTTTTTT. Translated, it gives CSARDRMVRAEKLFF.

With regard to this clonotype: Germline is not matched at one junction end, which may reflect a read error. CDR3 protein: CSVDDASYVQYF. In nucleotides, the CDR3 is TGTAGCGTTGATGACGCTTCCTACGTGCAGTACTTC. The rearrangement uses TRBV29-1 and TRBJ2-7, with D maybe TRBD2 (5 bases). The CDR3 length is 12 residues. Germline CDR1 SQVTM, CDR2 ANQGSEA.

As regards this clonotype: At one end, the junction sequence differs from germline, possibly due to a read error. The V call is TRBV11-2, the J call TRBJ2-2, with a weak D call TRBD1 (5 bases). This CDR3 spans 14 amino acids. The germline CDR1 and CDR2 sequences are SGHAT and FQNNGV. For the CDR3, the DNA is TGTGCCGGCAGCTATCGGACATCCCCGGGGGAGCTGTTTTTT. This codes for CAGSYRTSPGELFF.

This CDR3 is CASSPPGESSGNTIYF. CDR3 DNA: TGTGCCAGCTCACCACCGGGAGAAAGTTCTGGAAACACCATATATTTT. This sequence joins TRBV18 and TRBJ1-3; D gene ambiguous. V lost 0 bases to trimming and J lost 1 base, with 10 bases between them. In germline, CDR1 is KGHSH, CDR2 LQKENI. The CDR3 extends over 16 amino acids.

Details on this clonotype: At one boundary the junction diverges from the germline segment, which might be a read error. The chain couples TRBV10-1 to TRBJ2-3; D might be TRBD1 (5 bases). The CDR3 is 15 amino acids. The V gene's germline CDR1 is WNHNN and CDR2 SYGVQD (reference sequence). CDR3 DNA: TGCGCCAACAGTGATGGGGCGGCTGGCTCAGATACGCAGTATTTT. Amino acids: CANSDGAAGSDTQYF.

The chain couples TRBV6-5 to TRBJ2-7; possible D gene TRBD2, 5 bases. The germline gives CDR1 MNHEY, CDR2 SVGAGI. This CDR3 is 15 amino acids long. V gave up 0 bases and J gave up 3 bases, with 12 bases separating them. CDR3 amino acids: CASSYSAGGVYEQYF. CDR3 nucleotides: TGTGCCAGCAGTTACTCTGCGGGTGGGGTCTACGAGCAGTACTTC.

This clonotype was seen only a few times. The rearrangement links TRBV5-8 to TRBJ2-5; D might be TRBD1 or TRBD2, each matching 5 bases. Germline-derived CDR1 and CDR2 are SGHTS and YDEGEE. The CDR3 has 15 amino acids. Trimming removed 2 bases from V and 5 bases from J, with 16 bases in between. CDR3 sequence: CASSFYGIRVETQYF. The CDR3, as DNA: TGTGCCAGCAGCTTTTACGGGATCAGGGTGGAGACCCAGTACTTC.